The T cell receptor (beta chain) described here comes from a study of T-cell reconstitution after alpha-beta-depleted transplantation in children. Using unique molecular identifiers, the investigators prepared the TCRbeta library. MiXCR was run by TCRdb on the PCR reads, yielding one entry per CDR3 protein. The table includes about 230,000 distinct CDR3 sequences, roughly a tenth detected once. V lost 5 bases and J lost 6, with 17 bases in between. This CDR3 is 15 amino acids long. CDR1 is LGHDT and CDR2 is YNNKEL in the germline V gene (reference sequence). This clonotype was seen at least ten times.

The origin of this receptor is a human donor who donated a stem cell graft to a child with SCID. The chain joins TRBV3-1 to TRBJ2-1; D gene ambiguous. Source: PBMCs from the stem cell graft donor, taken from the stem cell graft. CDR3 coding DNA: TGTGCCAGCAGCGCTCGGACCCCGCGGTTCAATGAGCAGTTCTTC. Its protein product is CASSARTPRFNEQFF.